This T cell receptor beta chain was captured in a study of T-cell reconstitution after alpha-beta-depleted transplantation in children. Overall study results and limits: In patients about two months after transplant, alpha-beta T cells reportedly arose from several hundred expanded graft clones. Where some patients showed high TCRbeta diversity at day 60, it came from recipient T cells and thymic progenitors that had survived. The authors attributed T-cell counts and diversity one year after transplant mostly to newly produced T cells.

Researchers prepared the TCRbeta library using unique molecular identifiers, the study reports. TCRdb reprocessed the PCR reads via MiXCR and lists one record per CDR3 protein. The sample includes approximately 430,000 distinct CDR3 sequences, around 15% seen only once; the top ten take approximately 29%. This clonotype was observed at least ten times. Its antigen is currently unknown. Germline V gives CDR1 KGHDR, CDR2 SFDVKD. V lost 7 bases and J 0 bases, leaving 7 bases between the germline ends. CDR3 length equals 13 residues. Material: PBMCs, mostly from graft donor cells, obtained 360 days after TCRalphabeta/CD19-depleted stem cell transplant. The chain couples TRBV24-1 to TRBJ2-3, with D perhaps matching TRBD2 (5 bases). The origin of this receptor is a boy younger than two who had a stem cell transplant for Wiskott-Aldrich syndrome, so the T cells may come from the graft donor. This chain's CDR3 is CATRSGSTDTQYF. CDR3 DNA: TGTGCCACCAGGAGCGGCAGCACAGATACGCAGTATTTT.